A single sample is the source of the 30 T cell receptor beta chains below, sequenced in a study of Graves' ophthalmopathy and Graves' hyperthyroidism. Amplifying from RNA transcripts, the study obtained TCR beta CDR3 regions. HTBI primers primed a first-round RT-PCR, and a second-round multiplex PCR followed. TCRdb passed the multiplex PCR reads through MiXCR, listing each CDR3 protein once. The sample carries over a million distinct CDR3 sequences, about two fifths recorded once. Sequenced: peripheral blood or thyroid tissue (not recorded which). These receptors were obtained from an adult man with Graves' hyperthyroidism.

In its sample, this clonotype was seen a few times. The chain uses TRBV20-1 and TRBJ2-5, with 8 bases fitting TRBD2. V shed 0 bases and J 3 bases; nucleotides not matched to a gene: 6. Germline values: CDR1 DFQATT, CDR2 SNEGSKA (reference sequence). This CDR3 spans 15 amino acids. The CDR3 nucleotides are TGCAGTGCTAGAGATCTAGCGGGTACGGAAGAGACCCAGTACTTC. Amino acid sequence: CSARDLAGTEETQYF.

This clonotype has just a few counts. V usage is TRBV10-3 and J usage is TRBJ2-3; D not resolved. CDR1 and CDR2 from the germline V gene are ENHRY and SYGVKD. The ends were cut back, 8 bases at V and 6 bases at J, with 3 bases in the middle. The CDR3 runs to 9 residues. The CDR3 DNA is TGTGCCATCGGGGATACGCAGTATTTT. This encodes CAIGDTQYF.

In this sample, this clonotype turned up many times. The chain couples TRBV20-1 to TRBJ1-1, with D tentatively TRBD1 (6 bases). The CDR3 contains 15 residues. Germline-derived CDR1 and CDR2 are DFQATT and SNEGSKA (reference sequence). Trimming took 1 base from V and 0 from J, leaving 12 bases between them. The CDR3: CSARGSGHLNTEAFF. CDR3 DNA: TGCAGTGCTAGAGGCTCGGGACACTTGAACACTGAAGCTTTCTTT.

This clonotype has a count of ten or more. The CDR3 loop is CASSQTDREQYF. The CDR3 DNA reads as TGCGCCAGCAGCCAGACGGACAGGGAGCAGTACTTC. The V call is TRBV5-1, the J call TRBJ2-7; TRBD1 aligns across 7 bases. CDR3 length equals 12 residues. Germline V gene data show CDR1 as SGHRS and CDR2 as YFSETQ. J gave up 7 bases and V 4 bases, and 5 bases lay outside the gene matches.

The chain's CDR3 is CASRGLGGAQETQYF. The DNA of the CDR3 is TGTGCCAGCAGGGGTCTGGGGGGGGCCCAAGAGACCCAGTACTTC. The V and J genes are TRBV2 and TRBJ2-5, with D possibly matching TRBD2 (7 bases). From germline, CDR1 is SNHLY and CDR2 FYNNEI. The germline V and J ends were trimmed by 6 bases and 1 base, with 15 bases remaining between them. This CDR3 has 15 amino acids.

The table lists this clonotype with many counts. The chain combines TRBV19 with TRBJ1-5; maybe TRBD1 (6 bases). The germline gives CDR1 LNHDA, CDR2 SQIVND (reference sequence). Between the trimmed V and J ends, which lost 9 bases and 0 bases, there was a span of 15 bases. The CDR3 is made up of 15 amino acids. CDR3 nucleotide sequence: TGTGCCAGCGTGGACAGAGCAAATAGCAATCAGCCCCAGCATTTT. Translated: CASVDRANSNQPQHF.

This clonotype was picked up many times. V gene TRBV6-1 combines with J gene TRBJ1-1; 7 positions agree with TRBD1. Germline values: CDR1 MNHNS, CDR2 SASEGT. This CDR3 has 14 residues. Losses at the gene ends were 7 bases for V and 4 bases for J; bases not matched to a gene: 9. The CDR3 nucleotides read TGTGCCAGCAAAAGGGGGCCGGAAGGCACTGAAGCTTTCTTT. Its protein product is CASKRGPEGTEAFF.

The chain combines TRBV29-1 with TRBJ1-2, with D hard to call. The CDR3 is 11 amino acids. In germline, CDR1 is SQVTM, CDR2 ANQGSEA. V shed 6 bases and J shed 6 bases, with 11 bases lying between them. The CDR3 DNA follows: TGCAGCGTCCTGCCCGGGGATGGCTACACCTTC. It specifies CSVLPGDGYTF.

As to this clonotype: The junction differs from germline at one of its ends, possibly a read error. V usage is TRBV19 and J usage is TRBJ1-5; no definite D call. This CDR3 has 15 residues. The germline V gene encodes CDR1 LNHDA and CDR2 SQIVND (reference sequence). The CDR3 protein is CASRGSWTGNQPEHF. In DNA, the CDR3 is TGTGCCAGTAGGGGGTCCTGGACGGGCAATCAGCCCGAGCATTTT. The variable domain in full, with the rest retrieved from reference TRBV19 and TRBJ1-5, is DGGITQSPKYLFRKEGQNVTLSCEQNLNHDAMYWYRQDPGQGLRLIYYSQIVNDFQKGDIAEGYSVSREKKESFPLTVTSAQKNPTAFYLCASRGSWTGNQPEHFGDGTRLSIL.

With regard to this clonotype: This may come from a read error, since a much larger clone is one base off. Lacking the conserved final phenylalanine or tryptophan, this CDR3 likely reflects a read error. This chain uses TRBV10-3 with TRBJ2-7; the D gene is possibly TRBD2 (6 bases). The ends were cut back, 10 bases at V and 6 bases at J, with 13 bases in the middle. The CDR3 length is 11 residues. Looked up from germline, CDR1 is ENHRY and CDR2 is SYGVKD. The chain's CDR3 is CATVEGIEQYL. CDR3 bases: TGTGCCACCGTGGAGGGTATCGAGCAGTACCTC.

This clonotype was seen ten or more times. The rearrangement links TRBV5-1 to TRBJ1-4; D is uncertain. Germline V gene sequence: CDR1 SGHRS, CDR2 YFSETQ. CDR3 size: 15 residues. The V end lost 2 bases, the J end lost 8 bases, and 16 bases lay between the germline ends. The CDR3 is CASSFRVDAQEKLFF. In DNA form, the CDR3 reads TGCGCCAGCAGCTTTCGAGTCGACGCGCAGGAAAAACTGTTTTTT.

The sample holds many counts of this clonotype. The chain employs TRBV14 and TRBJ1-2, with 7 bases identical to TRBD1. Germline values: CDR1 SGHDN, CDR2 FVKESK. V shed 0 bases and J 3 bases; nucleotides not matched to a gene: 10. This CDR3 spans 17 amino acids. The CDR3 nucleotides read TGTGCCAGCAGCCAAGACCCTTTAGGACAGGATGACTATGGCTACACCTTC. As protein: CASSQDPLGQDDYGYTF. Full variable domain (outside the CDR3, taken from reference TRBV14 and TRBJ1-2): EAGVTQFPSHSVIEKGQTVTLRCDPISGHDNLYWYRRVMGKEIKFLLHFVKESKQDESGMPNNRFLAERTGGTYSTLKVQPAELEDSGVYFCASSQDPLGQDDYGYTFGSGTRLTVV.

This clonotype was seen at least ten times. This rearrangement joins TRBV29-1 to TRBJ1-4; 7 nucleotides align to TRBD1. This CDR3 region has 14 residues. V lost 4 bases to trimming and J lost 8 bases; unmatched junction nucleotides: 10. CDR1 is SQVTM and CDR2 is ANQGSEA in the germline V gene. The CDR3 DNA reads as TGCAGCGTTGGGACCGGGACAGTGATCGAAAAACTGTTTTTT. Encoded protein: CSVGTGTVIEKLFF.

This clonotype was found many times. The chain links TRBV29-1 to TRBJ2-7; D is ambiguous. V was clipped by 6 bases and J by 4 bases, with 10 bases between them. CDR1 SQVTM and CDR2 ANQGSEA come from the germline V gene. This CDR3 contains 11 residues. CDR3 nucleotide sequence: TGCAGCGTCGCTGTCGGGTACGAGCAGTACTTC. It yields the protein CSVAVGYEQYF.

This chain connects TRBV6-5 to TRBJ2-5; TRBD1 might be the D (5 bases). The CDR3 totals 16 residues. V gave up 6 bases and J gave up 5 bases, with 22 bases separating them. CDR1 is MNHEY, CDR2 SVGAGI, per germline. Here the CDR3 reads CASSPLKGAEVETQYF. Here the CDR3 DNA reads TGTGCCAGCAGCCCCCTTAAAGGGGCGGAAGTGGAGACCCAGTACTTC.

This clonotype has just a few counts. At one boundary the junction diverges from the germline segment, which might be a read error. The V gene is TRBV10-3, the J gene TRBJ1-2; D unresolved. Germline-derived CDR1 and CDR2 are ENHRY and SYGVKD. CDR3 size: 14 residues. The CDR3: CASSFDPVDYGYTF. DNA of the CDR3: TGTGCCAGCAGTTTCGATCCAGTAGACTATGGCTACACCTTC.

Many counts were recorded for this clonotype. The CDR3 loop reads CASSYGMSGYTF. Written as DNA, the CDR3 is TGTGCCAGTAGTTATGGGATGAGTGGCTACACCTTC. This sequence joins TRBV19 and TRBJ1-2; no firm D call. The CDR3 runs 12 residues. Deletions cut 5 bases from V and 7 bases from J, with 11 bases between. The germline gives CDR1 LNHDA, CDR2 SQIVND (reference sequence).

This clonotype occurred many times. The J gene is TRBJ1-2, the V gene TRBV29-1, with D possibly matching TRBD1 (5 bases). CDR1 is SQVTM, CDR2 ANQGSEA, per germline. Trimming removed 5 bases from V and 5 bases from J, with 12 bases in between. This CDR3 region has 12 residues. The CDR3 region has the DNA TGCAGCGTTTCTCCGCGGGGGTATGGCTACACCTTC. As protein: CSVSPRGYGYTF.

J is TRBJ1-2 and V is TRBV5-4; maybe TRBD1 (5 bases). The CDR3 extends over 15 amino acids. Per the germline V gene, CDR1 is SGHNT and CDR2 is YYREEE (reference sequence). With 0 bases removed from V and 6 bases from J, the gap between germline ends came to 15 bases. DNA of the CDR3: TGTGCCAGCAGCTTGGCCGGGGGGGGAGTTAATGGCTACACCTTC. Encoded protein: CASSLAGGGVNGYTF.

There are a few counts of this clonotype. The chain uses TRBV5-1 and TRBJ2-6; D remains ambiguous. The CDR3 length is 18 residues. Germline V gene lookup returns CDR1 SGHRS and CDR2 YFSETQ. V dropped 2 bases and J dropped 0 bases, with 15 bases sitting between them. The CDR3 protein is CASSLMGQAVSGANVLTF. Here the CDR3 DNA reads TGCGCCAGCAGCTTAATGGGCCAGGCCGTCTCTGGGGCCAACGTCCTGACTTTC.

The chain combines TRBV11-2 with TRBJ1-1; D is unclear. Judging by the DNA end, TRBJ2-1 fits better; the J call may be wrong. Germline V gene lookup returns CDR1 SGHAT and CDR2 FQNNGV. This CDR3 contains 14 residues. The CDR3 is CASSLEGWDNEQFF. For the CDR3, the DNA is TGTGCCAGCAGCTTAGAGGGGTGGGACAATGAGCAGTTCTTC.

This clonotype occurred a few times. The CDR3 coding sequence is TGCGCCAGCAGCCCGGGCCTCCAGGGTTACGAGCAGTACTTC. Amino acid sequence: CASSPGLQGYEQYF. The V gene is TRBV10-2, the J gene TRBJ2-7; the D gene is possibly TRBD1 (5 bases). Trimming took 6 bases from V and 4 from J, leaving 16 bases between them. The CDR3 is 14 residues long. The germline gives CDR1 WSHSY, CDR2 SAAADI.

Many counts were recorded for this clonotype. The chain employs TRBV24-1 and TRBJ2-7; D unclear. Trimming removed 3 bases from V and 3 bases from J, with 11 bases in between. Germline V gene data show CDR1 as KGHDR and CDR2 as SFDVKD. This CDR3 contains 14 residues. The CDR3 nucleotides are TGTGCCACCAGTGATACCAGGAAATACTACGAGCAGTACTTC. Translation: CATSDTRKYYEQYF.

The chain links TRBV5-5 to TRBJ2-2; 10 positions agree with TRBD1. The germline CDR1 and CDR2 sequences are SGHKS and YYEKEE (reference sequence). V dropped 4 bases and J dropped 5; count of bases not matched to a gene: 8. This CDR3 region has 16 residues. The CDR3 loop is CASSLDRGRRTGELFF. The CDR3 DNA follows: TGTGCCAGCAGCCTAGACAGGGGGCGCAGAACCGGGGAGCTGTTTTTT.

This clonotype was counted many times. The chain combines TRBV5-6 with TRBJ1-2; weak D call: TRBD1 (6 bases). The V and J ends lost 4 bases and 3 bases respectively, with 16 bases between them. Germline assignment: CDR1 SGHDT and CDR2 YYEEEE. The CDR3 contains 15 residues. CDR3: CASSPLGRTDYGYTF. DNA for the CDR3: TGTGCCAGCAGCCCATTGGGACGGACAGACTATGGCTACACCTTC.

Comments on this clonotype: A much more abundant neighbour one base away suggests this may be a read error. The chain joins TRBV20-1 to TRBJ2-7, with 10 bases matching TRBD1. Trimming removed 5 bases from V and 5 bases from J; junction bases left unmatched: 6. Per the germline V gene, CDR1 is DFQATT and CDR2 is SNEGSKA (reference sequence). The CDR3 sequence is 13 residues long. CDR3 DNA sequence: TGCAGTGCTGACAGGGGGCGTGCCCACGAGCAGTACTTC. Translating it yields CSADRGRAHEQYF.

The sample holds many counts of this clonotype. This chain links TRBV2 with TRBJ1-1; D possibly corresponds to TRBD1 (5 bases). This CDR3 comprises 13 residues. Trimming took off 3 bases at V and 6 bases at J, with 11 bases between the two ends. Germline V CDR1 and CDR2: SNHLY, FYNNEI. CDR3 sequence: CASSDGGRPEAFF. CDR3 coding DNA: TGTGCCAGCAGTGATGGGGGTAGGCCTGAAGCTTTCTTT. Combining the CDR3 with reference TRBV2 and TRBJ1-1 gives the whole variable domain EPEVTQTPSHQVTQMGQEVILRCVPISNHLYFYWYRQILGQKVEFLVSFYNNEISEKSEIFDDQFSVERPDGSNFTLKIRSTKLEDSAMYFCASSDGGRPEAFFGQGTRLTVV.

This clonotype was recorded a few times. The rearrangement uses TRBV2 and TRBJ2-5; D call uncertain. CDR1 and CDR2 from the germline V gene are SNHLY and FYNNEI. Deletions cut 3 bases from V and 13 bases from J, with 12 bases between. This CDR3 is 11 amino acids long. The CDR3 loop reads CASSDWAERYF. As DNA, the CDR3 is TGTGCCAGCAGTGATTGGGCTGAACGGTACTTC. Full variable domain (remainder filled in from reference TRBV2 and TRBJ2-5): EPEVTQTPSHQVTQMGQEVILRCVPISNHLYFYWYRQILGQKVEFLVSFYNNEISEKSEIFDDQFSVERPDGSNFTLKIRSTKLEDSAMYFCASSDWAERYFGPGTRLLVL.

The rearrangement joins TRBV2 to TRBJ1-1; D not certain. Germline V gene lookup returns CDR1 SNHLY and CDR2 FYNNEI. This CDR3 spans 13 amino acids. V was pared by 7 bases and J by 0 bases, with 9 bases between. CDR3 region: CASIRVLNTEAFF. CDR3 DNA: TGTGCCAGCATCAGAGTACTGAACACTGAAGCTTTCTTT.

This clonotype was counted ten times or more. The chain recombines TRBV24-1 with TRBJ1-1; weak D call: TRBD1 (6 bases). Germline V CDR1 and CDR2: KGHDR, SFDVKD. The germline V and J ends were trimmed by 8 bases and 0 bases, with 21 bases remaining between them. The CDR3 runs 17 residues. The CDR3 region is CATILPGVISLNTEAFF. Here the CDR3 DNA reads TGTGCCACCATTCTCCCAGGGGTTATTTCGTTGAACACTGAAGCTTTCTTT.